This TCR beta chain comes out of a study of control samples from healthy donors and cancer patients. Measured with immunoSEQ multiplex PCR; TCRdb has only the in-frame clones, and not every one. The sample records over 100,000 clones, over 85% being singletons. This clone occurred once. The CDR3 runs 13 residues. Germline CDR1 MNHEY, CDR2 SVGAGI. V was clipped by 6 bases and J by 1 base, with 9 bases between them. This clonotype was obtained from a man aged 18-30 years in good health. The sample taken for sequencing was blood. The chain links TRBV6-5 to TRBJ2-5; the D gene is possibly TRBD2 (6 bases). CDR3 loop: CASRFGGQETQYF. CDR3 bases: TGTGCCAGCAGGTTCGGGGGCCAAGAGACCCAGTACTTC.